This T cell receptor (beta chain) was found in a study of neurological immune-mediated disorders. General study findings and limits: One related-CDR3 cluster, identified by phylogenetic grouping, held the repertoires of 18 of 34 multiple sclerosis patients and was a possible signature. Multiple sclerosis patients had less TCR clonal expansion than even healthy controls, unlike HTLV-1-associated myelopathy.

On this clonotype: Its antigen is not known.

TCRdb processed the 5' RACE reads anew with MiXCR; each CDR3 protein has one entry. The sample shows roughly 9,800 distinct CDR3 sequences, around 21% of them seen only once. Germline CDR1 and CDR2: SSHAT and FNYEAQ (reference sequence). The CDR3 extends over 16 amino acids. V trimming: 5 bases; J trimming: 2 bases; junction bases outside the gene matches: 9. Use was made of about 920,000 CD4+ or CD8+ T cells in sorted libraries. The receptor was isolated from a woman in her thirties or forties with multiple sclerosis. Sequencing input: CD8+ T cells from blood. The chain uses TRBV7-7 and TRBJ2-3; 8 nucleotides match TRBD1. The CDR3 nucleotides are TGTGCCAGCAGCGCTGGAGCAGGGGGCAACACAGATACGCAGTATTTT. It is translated as CASSAGAGGNTDTQYF.